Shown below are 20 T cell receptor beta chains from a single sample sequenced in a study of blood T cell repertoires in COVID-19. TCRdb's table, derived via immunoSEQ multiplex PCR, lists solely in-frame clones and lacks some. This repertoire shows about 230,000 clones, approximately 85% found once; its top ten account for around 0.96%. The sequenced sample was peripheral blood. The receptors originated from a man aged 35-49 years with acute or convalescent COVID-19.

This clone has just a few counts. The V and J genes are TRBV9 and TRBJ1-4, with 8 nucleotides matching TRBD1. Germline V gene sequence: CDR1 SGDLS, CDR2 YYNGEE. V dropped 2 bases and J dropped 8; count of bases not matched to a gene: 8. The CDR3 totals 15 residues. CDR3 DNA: TGTGCCAGCAGCGTCCTCGGGACAGGATACGAAAAACTGTTTTTT. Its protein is CASSVLGTGYEKLFF.

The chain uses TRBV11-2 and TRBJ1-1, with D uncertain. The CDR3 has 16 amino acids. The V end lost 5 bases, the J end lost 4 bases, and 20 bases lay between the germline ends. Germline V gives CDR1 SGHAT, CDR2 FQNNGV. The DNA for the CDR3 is TGTGCCAGCAGCACCATGGGTCGGGGATCGCGCACTGAAGCTTTCTTT. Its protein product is CASSTMGRGSRTEAFF.

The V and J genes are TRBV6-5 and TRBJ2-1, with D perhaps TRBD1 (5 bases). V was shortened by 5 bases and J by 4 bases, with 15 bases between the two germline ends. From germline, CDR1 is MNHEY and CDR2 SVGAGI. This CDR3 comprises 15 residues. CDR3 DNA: TGTGCCAGCAGTCACCCCCGGACACTATACAATGAGCAGTTCTTC. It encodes CASSHPRTLYNEQFF.

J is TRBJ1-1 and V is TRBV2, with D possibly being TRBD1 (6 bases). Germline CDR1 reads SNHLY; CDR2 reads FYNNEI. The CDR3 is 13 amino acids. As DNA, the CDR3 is TGTGCGGACGCAGGGGTGGCGGACACTGAAGCTTTCTTT. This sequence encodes CADAGVADTEAFF.

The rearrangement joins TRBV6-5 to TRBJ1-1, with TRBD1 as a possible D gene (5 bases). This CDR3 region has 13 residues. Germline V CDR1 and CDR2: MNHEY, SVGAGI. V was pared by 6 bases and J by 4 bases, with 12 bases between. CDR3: CASSAAGGTEAFF. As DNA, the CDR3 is TGTGCCAGCAGCGCCGCGGGGGGCACTGAAGCTTTCTTT.

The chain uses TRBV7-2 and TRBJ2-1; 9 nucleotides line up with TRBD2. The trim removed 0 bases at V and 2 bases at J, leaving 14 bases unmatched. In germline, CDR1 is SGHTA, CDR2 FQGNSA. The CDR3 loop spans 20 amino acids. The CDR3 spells CASSLASPLSGGYPYNEQFF. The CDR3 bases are TGTGCCAGCAGCTTAGCGAGCCCCCTAAGCGGGGGGTACCCCTACAATGAGCAGTTCTTC.

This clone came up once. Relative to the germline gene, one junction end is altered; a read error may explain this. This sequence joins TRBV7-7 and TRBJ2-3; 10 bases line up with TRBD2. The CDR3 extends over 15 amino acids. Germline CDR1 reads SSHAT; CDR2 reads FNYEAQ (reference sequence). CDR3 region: CASSPLAGVTDTQYF. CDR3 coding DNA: TGTGCTAGCAGCCCTCTAGCGGGGGTTACAGATACGCAGTATTTT.

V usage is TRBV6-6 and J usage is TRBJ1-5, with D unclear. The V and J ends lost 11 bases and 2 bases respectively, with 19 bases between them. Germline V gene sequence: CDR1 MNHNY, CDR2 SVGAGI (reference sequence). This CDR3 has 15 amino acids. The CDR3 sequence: CARVALPEGNQPQHF. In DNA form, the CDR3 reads TGTGCCCGCGTTGCTCTCCCGGAGGGCAATCAGCCCCAGCATTTT.

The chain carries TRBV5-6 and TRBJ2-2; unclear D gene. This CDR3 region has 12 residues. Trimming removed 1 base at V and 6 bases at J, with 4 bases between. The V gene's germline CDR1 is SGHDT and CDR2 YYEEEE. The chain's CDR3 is CASSLSAGELFF. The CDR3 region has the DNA TGTGCCAGCAGCTTGTCGGCCGGGGAGCTGTTTTTT.

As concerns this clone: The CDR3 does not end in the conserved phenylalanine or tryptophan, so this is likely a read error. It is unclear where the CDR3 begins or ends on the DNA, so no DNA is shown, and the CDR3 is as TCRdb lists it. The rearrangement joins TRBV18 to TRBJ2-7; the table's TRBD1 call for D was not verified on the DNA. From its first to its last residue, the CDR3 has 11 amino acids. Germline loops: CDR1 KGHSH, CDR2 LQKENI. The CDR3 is CASSSDRVHVL.

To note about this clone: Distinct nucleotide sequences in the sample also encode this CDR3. CDR3 sequence reads: CASSRGGTEAFF. CDR3 nucleotides: TGTGCCAGCTCACGGGGAGGCACTGAAGCTTTCTTT. The rearrangement joins TRBV12-3 or TRBV12-4 to TRBJ1-1, with D uncertain. CDR3 length: 12 amino acids. Trimming removed 8 bases at V and 4 bases at J, with 11 bases between.

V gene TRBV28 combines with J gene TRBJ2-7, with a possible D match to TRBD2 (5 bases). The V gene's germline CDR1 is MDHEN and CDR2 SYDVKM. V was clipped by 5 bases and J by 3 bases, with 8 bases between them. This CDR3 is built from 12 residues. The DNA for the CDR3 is TGTGCCAGCAGTCCCCGGGGCTACGAGCAGTACTTC. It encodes CASSPRGYEQYF.

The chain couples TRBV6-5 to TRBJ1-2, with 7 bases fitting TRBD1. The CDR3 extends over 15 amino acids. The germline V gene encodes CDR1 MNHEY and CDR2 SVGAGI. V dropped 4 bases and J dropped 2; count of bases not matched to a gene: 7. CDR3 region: CASSSGTEGNYGYTF. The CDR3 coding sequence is TGTGCCAGCAGTTCCGGGACAGAAGGCAACTATGGCTACACCTTC.

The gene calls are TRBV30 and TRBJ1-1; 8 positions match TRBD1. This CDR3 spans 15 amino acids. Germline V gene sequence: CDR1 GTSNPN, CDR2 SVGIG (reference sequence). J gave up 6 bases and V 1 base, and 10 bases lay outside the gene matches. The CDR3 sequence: CAWSAGGRPAAEAFF. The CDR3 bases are TGTGCCTGGAGTGCAGGGGGCAGGCCGGCAGCTGAAGCTTTCTTT.

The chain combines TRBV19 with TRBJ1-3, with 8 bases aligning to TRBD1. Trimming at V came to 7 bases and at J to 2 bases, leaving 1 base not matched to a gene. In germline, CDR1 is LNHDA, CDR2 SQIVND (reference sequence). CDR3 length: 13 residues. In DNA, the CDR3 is TGTGCCAGTACGGGACAGGCTGGAAACACCATATATTTT. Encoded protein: CASTGQAGNTIYF.

The CDR3 spells CASSQPPDRALYGYTF. CDR3 coding DNA: TGTGCCAGCAGCCAACCACCGGACAGGGCCCTCTATGGCTACACCTTC. The genes are TRBV5-6 and TRBJ1-2, with TRBD1 matching 8 bases. Germline V CDR1 and CDR2: SGHDT, YYEEEE. The CDR3 is made up of 16 amino acids. Trimming took 4 bases from V and 4 from J; bases not matched to a gene: 12.

CDR3 bases: TGTGCCAGCAGCGTAGGTGACAGGGGGACCTACGAGCAGTACTTC. Translated: CASSVGDRGTYEQYF. V usage is TRBV9 and J usage is TRBJ2-7, with 9 bases that match TRBD1. The CDR3 sequence is 15 residues long. The J segment lost 2 bases and the V segment lost 0 bases, leaving 3 bases of the junction unmatched. Germline CDR1 is SGDLS and CDR2 is YYNGEE.

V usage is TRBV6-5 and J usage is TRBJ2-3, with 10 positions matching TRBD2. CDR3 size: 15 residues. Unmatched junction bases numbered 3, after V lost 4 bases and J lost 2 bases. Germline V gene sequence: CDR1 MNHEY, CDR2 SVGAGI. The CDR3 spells CASSLGLAFTDTQYF. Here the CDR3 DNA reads TGTGCCAGCAGTTTGGGACTAGCGTTCACAGATACGCAGTATTTT.

The CDR3 DNA reads TGTGCCAGCAGCCCGGAGGGGTATACAGATACGCAGTATTTT. Translating gives CASSPEGYTDTQYF. This chain connects TRBV4-2 to TRBJ2-3, with a possible D match to TRBD2 (6 bases). V was cut by 4 bases and J by 3 bases, with 11 bases left in between. The CDR3 is 14 residues long. Germline lookup yields CDR1 LGHNA and CDR2 YNFKEQ.

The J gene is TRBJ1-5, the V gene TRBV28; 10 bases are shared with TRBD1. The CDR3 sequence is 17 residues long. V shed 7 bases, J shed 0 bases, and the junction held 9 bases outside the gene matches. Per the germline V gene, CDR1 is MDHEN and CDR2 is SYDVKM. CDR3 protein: CASIRGQGGGSNQPQHF. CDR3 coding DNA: TGTGCCAGCATTAGAGGACAGGGGGGTGGTAGCAATCAGCCCCAGCATTTT.